This T cell receptor (beta chain) appears in the sequencing data of a study of human T cells and chemical hapten exposure (dated by TCRdb to the early 2020s). In the study overall: For sensitization, 2% DPC in acetone was applied to a roughly 2 cm by roughly 2 cm area of upper inner arm skin. Alopecia areata with under or over 50% scalp involvement, alopecia totalis and alopecia universalis were represented in the patient cohort, which was mostly female. This study followed changes in the peripheral blood TCR repertoire in vivo during primary and secondary sensitization of alopecia patients to the hapten diphenylcyclopropenone (DPC). Patient blood was sampled pre-sensitization (week 0) and at 2, 6 and about 24 weeks after DPC sensitization. Libraries were pooled for sequencing, and per-sample TCR yields varied mainly because of small differences in library volumes within the pool. For TCR sequencing, blood came from 25 to 35 alopecia patients at anywhere from one to four time points (pre-sensitization, 2, 6 and 24 weeks). Patients additionally received weekly therapeutic DPC doses to the scalp throughout the roughly 24-week study period. Patch testing on the upper back used Finn chambers containing 0.01% DPC, with scoring done after 6 days according to International Contact Dermatitis Research Group standards. General conclusions and limits of the study: Because every patient had alopecia, a presumed autoimmune disease, the patients' immune response might differ from that of healthy individuals. Patch test score correlated positively with the number of PT1 expanded TCRs, reaching significance at thresholds 8, 16 and 32 but not at 4. Significantly more large CDR3 similarity clusters were formed by expanded TCRs than by pre-sensitization or healthy control sets, consistent with antigen-driven responses. No change with DPC sensitization was found in the number of TCRs above 1 in 1000 frequency, and no evidence of global repertoire structure alterations was found. After repeated subsampling, changes were observed in the strength of the expansion versus patch-test correlation and in the threshold at which the correlation became significant.

The time point label, read with the paper, signifies: patch test 2, 6 weeks after DPC sensitization. In the paper's terms, the treatment or condition label means: therapeutic diphenylcyclopropenone sensitization with weekly scalp DPC. At each patch-test visit, blood was drawn before the patch test was applied. Eligible patients were aged 18 to 70, diagnosed with alopecia, deemed suitable for DPC therapy, and excluded if pregnant. Unfractionated whole blood was collected in Tempus Blood RNA tubes, and total RNA was extracted from that blood. The library relied on RACE. The instrument given in TCRdb is NextSeq 500. Library preparation attached unique molecular identifiers to individual cDNA molecules for quantitative, reproducible TCR counting. For every blood RNA sample, sequencing covered both the TCR alpha and TCR beta chains. On the authors' methods: Samples had a median of approximately 93,000 TCRs, with a range from roughly 23,224 to 750,000. V, J and CDR3 annotation of the TCR reads was carried out using the Decombinator software suite. For PS versus PT1 abundance plots, all samples were subsampled to the same number of TCRs (28,000). Expanded TCRs were defined as absent before sensitization and observed at least eight times at the 2-week time point. The raw public reads went through TCRdb reprocessing: fastp at Q25, MiXCR clone calling, in-frame beta chains kept. For every CDR3 protein sequence, its rows merge into one entry that carries the most common genes and DNA. TCRdb, not the original authors, processed these V and J calls. For this sample there are about 400,000 distinct CDR3 sequences; about 6% appear just once. The top ten clones comprise 4.5% to 6% of the sample.

The CDR3 runs 14 residues from the cysteine to the phenylalanine. The retained sequence is limited to the CDR3, 42 bases, with the frame set at the first base. Cut back by 1 base and 4 bases, the V and J ends lie 10 bases apart. The germline V gene yields SNHLY for CDR1 and FYNNEI for CDR2. This clonotype was counted many times. Its antigen is still unknown. One base away there is no much larger clone; base qualities are not given. Here the sequenced sample was whole blood, taken in connection with sensitization to the hapten diphenylcyclopropenone (DPC). The clonotype was recovered from a woman aged 18-29 years with alopecia areata. Some clones in this sample may be carry-over from other donors' samples. The chain is assembled from TRBV2 and TRBJ1-2; TRBD1 is a weak D gene call, 6 bases matching. The DNA reads TGTGCCAGCAGTGAAGACGGGGGCGGCTATGGCTACACCTTC. It specifies CASSEDGGGYGYTF.